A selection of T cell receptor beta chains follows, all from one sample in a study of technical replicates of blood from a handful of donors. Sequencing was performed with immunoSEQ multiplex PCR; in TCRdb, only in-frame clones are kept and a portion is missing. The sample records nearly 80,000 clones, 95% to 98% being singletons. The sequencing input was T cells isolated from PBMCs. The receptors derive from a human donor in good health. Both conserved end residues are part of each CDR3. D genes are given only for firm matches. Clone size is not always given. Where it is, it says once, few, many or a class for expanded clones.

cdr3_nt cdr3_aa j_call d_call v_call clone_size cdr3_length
TGTGCCAGCAGTTTGAGCGAAGTTACAAACACTGAAGCTTTCTTT CASSLSEVTNTEAFF TRBJ1-1 . TRBV28 . 15
TGTGCCACCAGGGGAAGGCGGGGGTCCTACGAGCAGTACTTC CATRGRRGSYEQYF TRBJ2-7 . TRBV28 . 14
TGTGCCAGCAGCTCGCCCAGGGACAGGGGGATCGATTTTCAGCGAGCTTTCTTT CASSSPRDRGIDFQRAFF TRBJ1-1 TRBD1 TRBV7-8 once 18
TGTGCCAGCAGCGTAGGGACTAGCGGGAGGGTCTACGAGCAGTACTTC CASSVGTSGRVYEQYF TRBJ2-7 TRBD2 TRBV9 . 16
TGTGCCAGCAGTTTGTGGGCTTTCTCCTACAATGAGCAGTTCTTC CASSLWAFSYNEQFF TRBJ2-1 . TRBV27 once 15
TGTGCCAGCAGCCAGGGACTAGCAAGCGGTGAGCAGTACTTC CASSQGLASGEQYF TRBJ2-7 TRBD2 TRBV7-2 . 14
TGTGCCAGCAGCGCGACTGACAGGAGCTCCTACGAGCAGTACTTC CASSATDRSSYEQYF TRBJ2-7 . TRBV9 once 15
TGTGCCAGCAGCGACAGACTAGCGGGAGGAAGGAATACGCAGTATTTT CASSDRLAGGRNTQYF TRBJ2-3 TRBD2 TRBV7-8 . 16
TGTGCCAGAAACCGGAGGGACAGGGGGCGCGGTGAAGCTTTCTTT CARNRRDRGRGEAFF TRBJ1-1 TRBD1 TRBV7-8 . 15
TGTGCCTGGAGTAGGGGGATCGGTGGCTACACCTTC CAWSRGIGGYTF TRBJ1-2 . TRBV30 . 12
TGCGCCAGCAGCTTGAATTCCCCAAGCAGCACAGATACGCAGTATTTT CASSLNSPSSTDTQYF TRBJ2-3 . TRBV5-1 . 16
TGCGCCAGCAGCTTGGACAGATGGGGGGAGTCCTACGAGCAGTACTTC CASSLDRWGESYEQYF TRBJ2-7 . TRBV5-1 . 16
TGTGCCAGCAGCTTGGGGGGGCCGTCCTACGAGCAGTACTTC CASSLGGPSYEQYF TRBJ2-7 . TRBV5-8 . 14
TGCGCCAGCGAGGAGAGGCCTAGAGAGACCCAGTACTTC CASEERPRETQYF TRBJ2-5 . TRBV5-1 . 13
TGTGCCAGTAGTATAGATCGGGGGGGCAATGAGCAGTTCTTC CASSIDRGGNEQFF TRBJ2-1 TRBD2 TRBV19 . 14
TGCGCCAGCAGCTATTCTAGCACAGATACGCAGTATTTT CASSYSSTDTQYF TRBJ2-3 . TRBV5-1 . 13
TGTGCCACCTCTCTGGGACAGGGATGGAACACTGAAGCTTTCTTT CATSLGQGWNTEAFF TRBJ1-1 TRBD1 TRBV25-1 . 15
TGTGCCTGGAACAGGGGGTTCTCTGGAAACACCATATATTTT CAWNRGFSGNTIYF TRBJ1-3 TRBD1 TRBV30 once 14
TGTGCCAGCAGCTTCGCCATCGGCTATGGCTACACCTTC CASSFAIGYGYTF TRBJ1-2 . TRBV5-4 . 13
TGTGCCAGCAGTACGGTGAACACTGAAGCTTTCTTT CASSTVNTEAFF TRBJ1-1 . TRBV2 . 12
TGTGCCAGCGGGGGGGAAACGGGTCTGAAGTTTTATGGCTACACCTTC CASGGETGLKFYGYTF TRBJ1-2 . TRBV2 once 16
TGTGCCAGCAGCTTAGCGCGAACAGAATCTAACTATGGCTACACCTTC CASSLARTESNYGYTF TRBJ1-2 . TRBV7-9 once 16
TGTGCCAGCAGCCCCGGTTGGGCACTCGGCACCTACAATGAGCAGTTCTTC CASSPGWALGTYNEQFF TRBJ2-1 . TRBV9 . 17
TGTGCCAGCAGCCCTGGACAGGGAGTCAATCAGCCCCAGCATTTT CASSPGQGVNQPQHF TRBJ1-5 TRBD1 TRBV11-2 . 15